This T cell receptor beta chain comes out of a study of early T cells in non-severe SARS-CoV-2 infection. Study results and limitations: The matching step, a VDJdb search, favored anti-spike CD8 responses and missed private and CD4 specificities.

By share, this clonotype counts as medium-sized (0.01 to 0.1%). The target antigen is unknown. Germline lookup yields CDR1 MNHEY and CDR2 SMNVEV (reference sequence). J gave up 1 base and V 0 bases, and 4 bases lay outside the gene matches. The CDR3 has 17 amino acids. TCRdb called the 5' RACE reads again in MiXCR, with one record for every CDR3 protein. The repertoire holds around 70,000 distinct CDR3 sequences, with 9.5% to 13% as singletons. The sequence was collected from an adult who was a healthcare worker with PCR-confirmed SARS-CoV-2 infection or an uninfected control (not recorded which). The source material was whole blood. This sequence joins TRBV27 and TRBJ1-5; 9 nucleotides match TRBD1. In nucleotides, the CDR3 is TGTGCCAGCAGTTTATCGGCGGGACAGGGAAGCAATCAGCCCCAGCATTTT. Translation gives CASSLSAGQGSNQPQHF.